Included here is one T cell receptor beta chain sequence, with context. The antigen remains unidentified. PCR primers comprised 60 Vbeta and 13 Jbeta primers. This table comes from immunoSEQ multiplex PCR, and its TCRdb copy is limited to in-frame clones, with some not included. The repertoire table contains tens of thousands of clones. V gave up 5 bases and J gave up 1 base, with 11 bases separating them. The germline V gene has CDR1 LNHNV and CDR2 YYDKDF (reference sequence). The CDR3 consists of 14 residues. These data belong to a study of cytomegalovirus exposure and HLA in healthy donors. Study-level results: As a later analysis revealed, the rate of TCR association differed by HLA locus, with DRB1 most and HLA-C fewest. Most subjects had HLA-A and HLA-B alleles reportedly predicted accurately by TCR beta sequences. Later analysis revealed greater clonal expansion in HLA-associated TCR beta chains than in equally common others. Some TCR beta chains (roughly 150 of them) were listed as cytomegalovirus-associated.

The clonotype originates from a male donor in good health and CMV-seronegative. The chain couples TRBV15 to TRBJ1-1; D not resolved. The sample was PBMCs. CDR3 in amino acids: CATSGFGSNTEAFF. The CDR3 DNA sequence: TGTGCCACCAGCGGTTTCGGTTCGAACACTGAAGCTTTCTTT.